Reported below is one T cell receptor beta chain. Not a single patient had been given any form of treatment at any point before undergoing thyroid surgery. In germline, CDR1 is KGHSH, CDR2 LQKENI. With 4 bases clipped from V and 3 bases from J, the junction kept 3 bases outside the gene matches. This CDR3 has 14 residues. This record comes from a study of metastatic and nonmetastatic thyroid tumors. TCRdb reprocessed the PCR reads using MiXCR. This sample has tens of thousands of clones, with 22% found just once. The V gene is TRBV18, the J gene TRBJ2-7; 10 bases agree with TRBD1. The receptor's source is a female donor with papillary thyroid cancer or a benign thyroid nodule (not recorded which). Some clones in this sample may be carry-over from other donors' samples. Sequencing was carried out using blood. CDR3 sequence: CASSLGQGFYEQYF. DNA of the CDR3: TGTGCCAGCTCACTGGGACAGGGGTTCTACGAGCAGTACTTC.